This TCR beta chain was recorded in a study of human versus mouse CDR3 diversity and MHC coevolution. Broader study findings: Human T cells underwent selection on about six different MHC II alleles. Approximately 1.7 million TCR beta clonotypes were estimated for humans, the largest repertoire.

A note on this clone: The antigen is undetermined.

The protocol was immunoSEQ multiplex PCR, while the TCRdb copy is restricted to in-frame clones and leaves out a portion. The sample lists 50,000 to 65,000 clones, approximately 94% occurring once. The CDR3 runs 14 residues. CDR1 is KGHSH and CDR2 is LQKENI in the germline V gene. Trimming shortened V by 6 bases and J by 3 bases, and 14 bases separated the two germline ends. Sequencing input: naive CD4+ T cells from blood. Subset: CD45RO-negative CD62L-positive naive CD4 T cells. The TCR sequence derives from a person aged 55 to 69 in good health. This chain joins TRBV18 and TRBJ1-1, with D perhaps TRBD1 (5 bases). CDR3 in amino acids: CASSFRGGDTEAFF. CDR3 in DNA: TGTGCCAGCTCCTTTCGGGGGGGGGACACTGAAGCTTTCTTT.